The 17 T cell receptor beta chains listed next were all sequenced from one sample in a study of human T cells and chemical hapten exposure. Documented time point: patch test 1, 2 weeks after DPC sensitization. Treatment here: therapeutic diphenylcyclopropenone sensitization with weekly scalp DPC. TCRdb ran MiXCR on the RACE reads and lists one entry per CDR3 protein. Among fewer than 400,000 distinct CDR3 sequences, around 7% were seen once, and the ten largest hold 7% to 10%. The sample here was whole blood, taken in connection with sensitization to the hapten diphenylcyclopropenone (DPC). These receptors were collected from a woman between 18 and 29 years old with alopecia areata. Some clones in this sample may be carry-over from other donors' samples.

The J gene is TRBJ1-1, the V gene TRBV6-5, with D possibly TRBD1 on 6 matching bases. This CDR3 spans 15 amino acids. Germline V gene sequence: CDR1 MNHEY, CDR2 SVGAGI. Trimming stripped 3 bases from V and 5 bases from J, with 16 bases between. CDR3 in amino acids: CASSYSWGRSTEAFF. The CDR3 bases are TGTGCCAGCAGTTATTCGTGGGGGCGGAGTACTGAAGCTTTCTTT.

CDR3 DNA sequence: TGTGCCAGCAGTTACTACTTCATGAATTCACCCCTCCACTTT. Translating gives CASSYYFMNSPLHF. The chain combines TRBV6-5 with TRBJ1-6; no firm D call. Germline V CDR1 and CDR2: MNHEY, SVGAGI. Trimming left V 1 base short and J 7 bases short, with 8 bases between. The CDR3 extends over 14 amino acids.

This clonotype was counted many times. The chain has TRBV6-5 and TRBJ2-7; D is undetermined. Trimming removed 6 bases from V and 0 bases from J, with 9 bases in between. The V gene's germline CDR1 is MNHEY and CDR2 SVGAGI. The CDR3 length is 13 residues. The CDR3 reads CASRFGSSYEQYF. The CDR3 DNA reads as TGTGCCAGCAGATTCGGCAGCTCCTACGAGCAGTACTTC.

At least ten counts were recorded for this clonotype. CDR3 protein: CATRQNTGELFF. The CDR3 DNA reads TGTGCCACTAGACAGAACACCGGGGAGCTGTTTTTT. The rearrangement links TRBV10-3 to TRBJ2-2; no clear D. The CDR3 contains 12 residues. Deletions cut 10 bases from V and 1 base from J, with 7 bases between. Germline-derived CDR1 and CDR2 are ENHRY and SYGVKD.

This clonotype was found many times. The CDR3 nucleotides are TGTGCCACCAGTGATGGCGATGAGCAGTTCTTC. Encoded protein: CATSDGDEQFF. The chain recombines TRBV24-1 with TRBJ2-1; no clear D gene. Trimming removed 3 bases from V and 8 bases from J, with 4 bases in between. CDR1 is KGHDR, CDR2 SFDVKD, per germline. CDR3 length equals 11 residues.

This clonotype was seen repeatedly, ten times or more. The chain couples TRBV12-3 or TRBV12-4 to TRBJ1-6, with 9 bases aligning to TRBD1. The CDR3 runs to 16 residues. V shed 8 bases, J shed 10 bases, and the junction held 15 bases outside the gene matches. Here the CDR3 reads CASCKDRGAGRSPLHF. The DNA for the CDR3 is TGTGCCAGCTGTAAGGACAGGGGTGCCGGGAGGTCACCCCTCCACTTT.

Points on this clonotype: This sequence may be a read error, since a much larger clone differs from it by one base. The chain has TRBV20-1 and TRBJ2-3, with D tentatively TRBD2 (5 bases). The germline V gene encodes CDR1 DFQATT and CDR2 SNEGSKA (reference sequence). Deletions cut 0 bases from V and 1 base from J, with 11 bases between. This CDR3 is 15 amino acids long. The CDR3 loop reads CSARDAQEGTDTQYF. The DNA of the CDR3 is TGCAGTGCTAGAGATGCCCAGGAGGGCACAGATACGCAGTATTTT.

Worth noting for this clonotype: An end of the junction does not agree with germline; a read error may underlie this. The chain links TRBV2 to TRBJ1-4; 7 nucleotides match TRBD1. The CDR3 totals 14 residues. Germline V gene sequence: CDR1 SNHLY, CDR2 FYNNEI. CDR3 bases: TGTGCCAGCAGGCAGGGGGTCAGGGATGAAAACCTGTTTTTT. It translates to CASRQGVRDENLFF.

CDR3 nucleotides: TGCAGCGGGGGAAGCACTGAAGCTTTCTTT. As protein: CSGGSTEAFF. V is TRBV29-1 and J is TRBJ1-1; D uncertain. Germline V gives CDR1 SQVTM, CDR2 ANQGSEA. Trimming cost V 7 bases and J 4 bases, with 7 bases left between them. This CDR3 contains 10 residues.

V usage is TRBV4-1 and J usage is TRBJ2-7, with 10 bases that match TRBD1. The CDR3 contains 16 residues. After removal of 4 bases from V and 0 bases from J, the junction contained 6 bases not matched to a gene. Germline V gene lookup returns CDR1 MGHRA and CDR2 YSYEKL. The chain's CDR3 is CASSPTGQGRSYEQYF. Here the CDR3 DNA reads TGCGCCAGCAGCCCCACGGGACAGGGGCGCTCCTACGAGCAGTACTTC.

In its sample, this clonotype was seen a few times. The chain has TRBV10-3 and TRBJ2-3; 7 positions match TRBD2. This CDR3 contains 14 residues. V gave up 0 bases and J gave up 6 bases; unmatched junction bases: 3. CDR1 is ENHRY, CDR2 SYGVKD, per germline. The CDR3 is CAISESRGIDTQYF. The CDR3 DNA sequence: TGTGCCATCAGTGAGTCGCGGGGGATCGATACGCAGTATTTT.

In nucleotides, the CDR3 is TGTGCCAGCAGCATTGGGACAGGGGGAAGCTATGGCTACACCTTC. Protein sequence: CASSIGTGGSYGYTF. The V gene is TRBV7-8, the J gene TRBJ1-2, with 11 bases identical to TRBD1. V was pared by 5 bases and J by 4 bases, with 6 bases of the junction left unmatched. The CDR3 is made up of 15 amino acids. The V gene's germline CDR1 is SGHVS and CDR2 FQNEAQ.

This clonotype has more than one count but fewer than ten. In DNA, the CDR3 is TGTGCCACCCCGGCAGGGGGCTCTGGAAACACCATATATTTT. Translation: CATPAGGSGNTIYF. The chain uses TRBV21-1 and TRBJ1-3; the table gives TRBD1 as D, unverified against the DNA. TRBV21-1 is an annotated pseudogene. The CDR3 extends over 14 amino acids.

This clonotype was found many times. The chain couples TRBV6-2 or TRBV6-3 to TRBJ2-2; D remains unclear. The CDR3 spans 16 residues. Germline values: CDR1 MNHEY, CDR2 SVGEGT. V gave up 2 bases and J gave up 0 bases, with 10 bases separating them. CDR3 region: CASSYEFPANTGELFF. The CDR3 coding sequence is TGTGCCAGCAGTTACGAATTTCCAGCGAACACCGGGGAGCTGTTTTTT.

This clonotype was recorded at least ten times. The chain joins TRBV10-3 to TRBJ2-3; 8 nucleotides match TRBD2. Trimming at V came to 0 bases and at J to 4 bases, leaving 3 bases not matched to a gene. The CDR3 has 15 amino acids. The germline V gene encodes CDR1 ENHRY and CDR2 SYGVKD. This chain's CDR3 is CAISESRGAADTQYF. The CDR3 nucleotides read TGTGCCATCAGTGAGTCGCGGGGGGCGGCAGATACGCAGTATTTT.

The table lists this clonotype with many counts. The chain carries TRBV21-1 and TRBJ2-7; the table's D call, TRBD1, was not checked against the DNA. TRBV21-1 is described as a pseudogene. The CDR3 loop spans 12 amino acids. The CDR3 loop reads CASSARDNEQYF. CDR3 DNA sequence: TGTGCCAGCAGCGCCAGGGACAACGAGCAGTACTTC.

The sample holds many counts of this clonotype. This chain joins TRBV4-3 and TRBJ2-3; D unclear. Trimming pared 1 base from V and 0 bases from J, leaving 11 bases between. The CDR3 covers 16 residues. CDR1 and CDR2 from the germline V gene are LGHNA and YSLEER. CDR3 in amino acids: CASSQGEAPSTDTQYF. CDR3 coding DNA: TGCGCCAGCAGCCAAGGAGAAGCGCCTAGCACAGATACGCAGTATTTT.